The entry below describes one TCR beta chain. Positively selected for CCR7, the CD45RO-negative cells used as naive CD8 cells excluded terminally differentiated effector memory CD45RA+ cells. These data are taken from a study of shared clonotypes between healthy human individuals. Across the study: Donor composition was a couple of women and three men, aged 18 to 49.

TCRdb's table, derived via immunoSEQ multiplex PCR, lists solely in-frame clones and lacks some. The sample yields around 2,000,000 clones, more than 85% seen once. V lost 0 bases to trimming and J lost 7 bases; unmatched junction nucleotides: 11. Germline assignment: CDR1 MGHRA and CDR2 YSYEKL. The length of the CDR3 is 17 residues. The chain combines TRBV4-1 with TRBJ2-1; TRBD2 matches 8 bases. Input material: naive CD8+ T cells from PBMCs. The clonotype comes from a man aged 18 to 30 in good health. Some clones in this sample may be carry-over from other donors' samples. This chain's CDR3 is CASSQDRFSGGVNEQFF. CDR3 sequence (DNA): TGCGCCAGCAGCCAAGACCGCTTTTCGGGAGGGGTTAATGAGCAGTTCTTC.